The clone carrying this TCR beta chain showed up just a few times. The antigen is unknown. The data were taken from a study of blood T cells in healthy people across ages. Overall study results and limits: Naive T cell percentage showed a strong correlation with the diversity of TCR beta.

Through a sample-barcoded 5' primer and a J-beta primer mix, a second PCR was run for about 6 to 11 cycles. A single record per CDR3 protein comes from TCRdb applying MiXCR to the 5' RACE reads. The sample carries fewer than 1,200,000 distinct CDR3 sequences, less than 25% recorded once. Trimming took 0 bases from V and 1 from J, leaving 13 bases between them. The CDR3 contains 17 residues. Germline V gene lookup returns CDR1 MGHRA and CDR2 YSYEKL. These data also formed part of another study, on T cells of mothers and their children. That source adds: About six children, together with their three healthy Caucasian mothers, made up the donors.

The sequence was obtained from a girl between 2 and 10 years old in good health. Sequencing input: blood. The J gene is TRBJ2-4, the V gene TRBV4-1; TRBD2 is a possible D gene (6 bases). DNA of the CDR3: TGCGCCAGCAGCCAAGAGGGGGGTTTTTCGGCCAAAAACATTCAGTACTTC. Protein product: CASSQEGGFSAKNIQYF.